This is a list of T cell receptor beta chains from one sample in a study of cytomegalovirus exposure and HLA in healthy donors. TCRdb's copy holds only in-frame clones and misses some; the assay was immunoSEQ multiplex PCR. Of around 170,000 clones detected, 76% appear once; the ten largest clones hold around 1.5%. Sequencing input: PBMCs. Receptors originate from a man younger than 35 in good health and CMV-seronegative. Each CDR3 is given with its conserved first and last residue. A D gene is named only where the DNA matches it firmly. The size of a clone is reported for some rows only, either as once, few or many, or as a class for expanded clones.

d_call | j_call | clone_size | v_call | cdr3_nt | cdr3_aa
NA | TRBJ1-2 | once | TRBV28 | TGTGCCAGCAGTTTCGGGTCGGATGGCTACACCTTC | CASSFGSDGYTF
NA | TRBJ2-5 | NA | TRBV5-1 | TGCGCCAGCAGCTGGAGGGATCTACAAGAGACCCAGTACTTC | CASSWRDLQETQYF
NA | TRBJ2-7 | NA | TRBV6-5 | TGTGCCAGCAGTTACCGAGACAGCTCCTACGAGCAGTACTTC | CASSYRDSSYEQYF
NA | TRBJ2-1 | NA | TRBV6-1 | TGTGCCAGCAGTGGGACAGATAGATACAATGAGCAGTTCTTC | CASSGTDRYNEQFF
NA | TRBJ1-1 | few | TRBV9 | TGTGCCAGCAGCGTAGGGGCCGATATGAACACTGAAGCTTTCTTT | CASSVGADMNTEAFF
TRBD2 | TRBJ2-1 | NA | TRBV4-1 | TGCGCCAGCAGCCAAGGGGTTAGCGGGGGGACAAGCTCCTACAATGAGCAGTTCTTC | CASSQGVSGGTSSYNEQFF
TRBD1 | TRBJ1-1 | NA | TRBV6-6 | TGTGCCAGCAGCCTAGCCGGGACAGAGAACACTGAAGCTTTCTTT | CASSLAGTENTEAFF
NA | TRBJ2-3 | NA | TRBV6-6 | TGTGCCAGCTCCCCCGGTAGCAATACGCAGTATTTT | CASSPGSNTQYF
NA | TRBJ2-7 | NA | TRBV12-5 | TGTGCTAGTGGTTTCCTCCCGGCAGGGTACTCCTACGAGCAGTACTTC | CASGFLPAGYSYEQYF
NA | TRBJ2-2 | few | TRBV10-3 | TGTGCCATCAGTGAGACAGGAGGGTACACCGGGGAGCTGTTTTTT | CAISETGGYTGELFF
NA | TRBJ2-7 | NA | TRBV4-2 | TGTGCCAGCAGCCAAGATCTAGGTTACGAGCAGTACTTC | CASSQDLGYEQYF
TRBD1 | TRBJ2-1 | NA | TRBV7-2 | TGTGCCAGCAGCACACCCGGGACAGGGGGCTACAATGAGCAGTTCTTC | CASSTPGTGGYNEQFF
TRBD1 | TRBJ1-1 | NA | TRBV15 | TGTGCCACCAGCAGAGCCGGGACAGGGTACACTGAAGCTTTCTTT | CATSRAGTGYTEAFF
TRBD1 | TRBJ2-7 | once | TRBV7-8 | TGTGCCAGCAGCCTAGGAGGGGTGACAGGGGTTTATGGGCAGTACTTC | CASSLGGVTGVYGQYF
NA | TRBJ1-5 | NA | TRBV19 | TGTGCCAGTACCCCTGGCTTGGGGGGTCAGCCCCAGCATTTT | CASTPGLGGQPQHF
TRBD2 | TRBJ2-2 | NA | TRBV7-9 | TGTGCCAGCAGCTTAGATGGGACTACGAACACCGGGGAGCTGTTTTTT | CASSLDGTTNTGELFF
TRBD1 | TRBJ1-6 | NA | TRBV6-5 | TGTGCCAGCAGTTACGGACAGGGGGCCTATAATTCACCCCTCCACTTT | CASSYGQGAYNSPLHF
TRBD1 | TRBJ2-5 | NA | TRBV2 | TGTGCCAGCAGTCAAGGGACAGCACACCAAGAGACCCAGTACTTC | CASSQGTAHQETQYF
TRBD2 | TRBJ2-5 | NA | TRBV5-4 | TGTGCCAGCAGCACCCCGGGACTAGCGAAAGAGACCCAGTACTTC | CASSTPGLAKETQYF
NA | TRBJ1-3 | NA | TRBV4-1 | TGCGCCAGCAGCCTTTTTTCTCTTCGCGGGATCTCTGGAAACACCATATATTTT | CASSLFSLRGISGNTIYF
TRBD2 | TRBJ2-1 | NA | TRBV7-6 | TGTGCCAGCAGCTTATTGGGACTAGCGGACAATGAGCAGTTCTTC | CASSLLGLADNEQFF
TRBD1 | TRBJ1-2 | NA | TRBV6-5 | TGTGCCAGCAGTTACCGGGACAGGGTAGGCGGCTACACCTTC | CASSYRDRVGGYTF
NA | TRBJ2-5 | NA | TRBV4-2 | TGTGCCAGCAGCCAAGGAGTAGCCACCCAAGAGACCCAGTACTTC | CASSQGVATQETQYF
NA | TRBJ2-3 | NA | TRBV5-1 | TGCGCCAGCAGCTTGGGGGGCCGCACAGATACGCAGTATTTT | CASSLGGRTDTQYF
NA | TRBJ2-5 | few | TRBV19 | TGTGCCAGTAGTCTAAGAACAGGGTACCAAGAGACCCAGTACTTC | CASSLRTGYQETQYF
NA | TRBJ2-7 | NA | TRBV6-6 | TGTGCCAGCAGTGACCCACAGGGGGGGTCGTACGAGCAGTACTTC | CASSDPQGGSYEQYF
NA | TRBJ1-6 | NA | TRBV7-8 | TGTGCCAGCAGCTTAGCGCTGAGGGGGGGTTCACCCCTCCACTTT | CASSLALRGGSPLHF
NA | TRBJ2-2 | NA | TRBV6-4 | TGTGCCAGCAGCGGCGGACTAAATACCGGGGAGCTGTTTTTT | CASSGGLNTGELFF
TRBD1 | TRBJ2-3 | NA | TRBV5-6 | TGTGCCAGCAGCGCGGGACAGGGGAACACAGATACGCAGTATTTT | CASSAGQGNTDTQYF
TRBD2 | TRBJ2-3 | NA | TRBV13 | TGTGCCAGCAGCTTAACCTCGCGGGGGGGCAGGGCAGATACGCAGTATTTT | CASSLTSRGGRADTQYF
TRBD1 | TRBJ1-6 | NA | TRBV27 | TGTGCCAGCAGTCCCAGGGGACAGTCAAATTCACCCCTCCACTTT | CASSPRGQSNSPLHF
NA | TRBJ2-7 | NA | TRBV7-8 | TGTGCCAGCAGCTTAGTAGGCCAAGGGGGATCGTACGAGCAGTACTTC | CASSLVGQGGSYEQYF
NA | TRBJ2-5 | NA | TRBV6-5 | TGTGCCAGCAGTTACCTTACGGGGTCCCTGGAGACCCAGTACTTC | CASSYLTGSLETQYF
TRBD1 | TRBJ1-2 | NA | TRBV6-6 | TGTGCCAGCAATCAACGCAGGGGGCCCCGAGATGGCTACACCTTC | CASNQRRGPRDGYTF
NA | TRBJ1-2 | NA | TRBV30 | TGTGCCTGGCTTCGGGGGGGGGCGAATGGCTACACCTTC | CAWLRGGANGYTF
NA | TRBJ2-5 | NA | TRBV21-1 | TGTGCCAGCAGCAAAGCACTGCAAGGGAGCGGGTTGGAGGAGACCCAGTACTTC | CASSKALQGSGLEETQYF
TRBD1 | TRBJ2-2 | NA | TRBV7-9 | TGTGCCAGCAGCCTCCCCCCTCGGCAGGGGGTAAACACCGGGGAGCTGTTTTTT | CASSLPPRQGVNTGELFF